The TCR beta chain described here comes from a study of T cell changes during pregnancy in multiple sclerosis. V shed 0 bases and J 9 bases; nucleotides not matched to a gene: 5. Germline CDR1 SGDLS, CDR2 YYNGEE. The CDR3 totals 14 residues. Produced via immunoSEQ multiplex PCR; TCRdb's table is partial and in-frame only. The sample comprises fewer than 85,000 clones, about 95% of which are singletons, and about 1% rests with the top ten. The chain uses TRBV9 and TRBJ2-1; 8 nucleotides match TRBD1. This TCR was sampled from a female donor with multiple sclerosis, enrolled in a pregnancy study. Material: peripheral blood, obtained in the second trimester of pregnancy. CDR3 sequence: CASSVGQGASEQFF. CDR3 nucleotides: TGTGCCAGCAGCGTAGGGCAGGGGGCGAGTGAGCAGTTCTTC.